What follows are 20 T cell receptor beta chains derived from one specimen sequenced in a study of blood T cell repertoires in COVID-19. Libraries were prepared by immunoSEQ multiplex PCR; TCRdb keeps only in-frame clonotypes and omits some of them. The repertoire holds about 58,000 clones, with about 85% as singletons. Material: peripheral blood. Receptors originate from a man aged 40-49 years with active COVID-19.

This chain links TRBV3-1 (or the pseudogene TRBV3-2) with TRBJ1-2; 8 positions agree with TRBD1. This CDR3 contains 14 residues. CDR1 LGHDT and CDR2 YNNKEL come from the germline V gene (reference sequence). V dropped 1 base and J dropped 8; count of bases not matched to a gene: 6. The CDR3 loop is CASSQGIGQGGYTF. CDR3 DNA: TGTGCCAGCAGCCAAGGGATCGGACAGGGAGGCTACACCTTC.

The genes are TRBV7-2 and TRBJ2-7, with 10 positions matching TRBD2. Trimming at V came to 5 bases and at J to 2 bases, leaving 9 bases not matched to a gene. The CDR3 covers 16 residues. Germline V gene data show CDR1 as SGHTA and CDR2 as FQGNSA. The DNA of the CDR3 is TGTGCCAGCAGCACAAGAGGACTAGCGGTGGCCTACGAGCAGTACTTC. This translates into CASSTRGLAVAYEQYF.

J is TRBJ2-7 and V is TRBV14, with a tentative D call TRBD2 (6 bases). This CDR3 region has 14 residues. From germline, CDR1 is SGHDN and CDR2 FVKESK. The V end lost 8 bases, the J end lost 4 bases, and 18 bases lay between the germline ends. CDR3 nucleotides: TGTGCCAGCTCTCTCGACCCCGGGGGTTACGAGCAGTACTTC. Protein sequence: CASSLDPGGYEQYF. Full variable domain (missing parts from reference TRBV14 and TRBJ2-7): EAGVTQFPSHSVIEKGQTVTLRCDPISGHDNLYWYRRVMGKEIKFLLHFVKESKQDESGMPNNRFLAERTGGTYSTLKVQPAELEDSGVYFCASSLDPGGYEQYFGPGTRLTVT.

V usage is TRBV27 and J usage is TRBJ2-3; TRBD1 aligns across 9 bases. The CDR3 length is 16 residues. CDR1 MNHEY and CDR2 SMNVEV come from the germline V gene (reference sequence). The V and J ends lost 0 bases and 7 bases, in that order; junction bases with no gene match: 8. Here the CDR3 reads CASSLSMGQGWYTQYF. The CDR3 nucleotides are TGTGCCAGCAGTTTATCCATGGGACAGGGATGGTATACGCAGTATTTT.

The gene calls are TRBV18 and TRBJ2-6, with 9 bases lining up with TRBD1. The length of the CDR3 is 17 residues. V was clipped by 3 bases and J by 0 bases; unmatched bases: 3. The V gene's germline CDR1 is KGHSH and CDR2 LQKENI. The CDR3 DNA sequence: TGTGCCAGCTCACCGGGGACAGGGTTCTCTGGGGCCAACGTCCTGACTTTC. Its protein product is CASSPGTGFSGANVLTF.

By share, this clone ranks as hyperexpanded (1% or more). Written as DNA, the CDR3 is TGTGCCACCAGCAGAGATCACCCCTTGGCAGGTAGTTCTGGAAACACCATATATTTT. It is translated as CATSRDHPLAGSSGNTIYF. The chain employs TRBV15 and TRBJ1-3, with D unclear. The germline CDR1 and CDR2 sequences are LNHNV and YYDKDF (reference sequence). This CDR3 has 19 amino acids. V lost 0 bases, J lost 1 base, and 19 bases lay in between.

The rearrangement links TRBV19 to TRBJ1-3; 8 bases fit TRBD1. This CDR3 comprises 12 residues. CDR1 LNHDA and CDR2 SQIVND come from the germline V gene (reference sequence). Trimming at V came to 6 bases and at J to 11 bases, leaving 6 bases not matched to a gene. The CDR3 bases are TGTGCCAGTAGATTTGGACAGGGACCCATATATTTT. Amino acid sequence: CASRFGQGPIYF.

V gene TRBV11-2 combines with J gene TRBJ1-3; possible D gene TRBD1, 6 bases. Germline V lookup: CDR1 SGHAT, CDR2 FQNNGV. The CDR3 is 15 amino acids. V dropped 2 bases and J dropped 4 bases, with 12 bases sitting between them. Here the CDR3 DNA reads TGTGCCAGCAGCTTAATGGCAGGGGTAGGAAACACCATATATTTT. Protein sequence: CASSLMAGVGNTIYF.

The chain is built from TRBV5-4 and TRBJ2-1; 10 bases are shared with TRBD1. Per germline, CDR1 SGHNT and CDR2 YYREEE (reference sequence). The junction had 14 bases not matched to a gene; V was cut back by 9 bases and J by 8 bases. The CDR3 extends over 15 amino acids. As DNA, the CDR3 is TGTGCCACCAATGGCCGGGACAGGGGTATCGATGAGCAGTTCTTC. It is translated as CATNGRDRGIDEQFF.

This chain connects TRBV6-5 to TRBJ1-5; tentative D call: TRBD1 (6 bases). Trimming left V 6 bases short and J 2 bases short, with 14 bases between. Germline V CDR1 and CDR2: MNHEY, SVGAGI. The CDR3 is 15 amino acids. The CDR3 reads CASSRGAGGNQPQHF. CDR3 in DNA: TGTGCCAGCAGCCGGGGGGCCGGGGGCAATCAGCCCCAGCATTTT.

This rearrangement joins TRBV7-8 to TRBJ1-2; D remains unclear. CDR1 and CDR2 from the germline V gene are SGHVS and FQNEAQ. The ends were cut back, 1 base at V and 4 bases at J, with 4 bases in the middle. The CDR3 spans 12 residues. For the CDR3, the DNA is TGTGCCAGCAGCTTAGGAGGCTATGGCTACACCTTC. Translation gives CASSLGGYGYTF.

This clone has only one observation. The chain uses TRBV18 and TRBJ1-2; D remains ambiguous. Germline V gene lookup returns CDR1 KGHSH and CDR2 LQKENI. V lost 6 bases and J 6 bases, leaving 26 bases between the germline ends. The CDR3 runs 17 residues. The CDR3 region is CASSPVQPARVVDGYTF. The CDR3 DNA sequence: TGTGCCAGCTCTCCGGTCCAACCCGCCCGTGTGGTGGATGGCTACACCTTC. Filled out from reference TRBV18 and TRBJ1-2, the complete variable domain reads NAGVMQNPRHLVRRRGQEARLRCSPMKGHSHVYWYRQLPEEGLKFMVYLQKENIIDESGMPKERFSAEFPKEGPSILRIQQVVRGDSAAYFCASSPVQPARVVDGYTFGSGTRLTVV.

This sequence joins TRBV18 and TRBJ1-1; D not resolved. CDR3 length: 14 residues. Trimming took off 4 bases at V and 1 base at J, with 10 bases between the two ends. Germline loops: CDR1 KGHSH, CDR2 LQKENI. CDR3 sequence (DNA): TGTGCCAGCTCACTAGTCGGGGAGAACACTGAAGCTTTCTTT. This translates into CASSLVGENTEAFF.

The gene calls are TRBV7-9 and TRBJ2-2; 10 bases are shared with TRBD1. There are 14 residues in the CDR3. In germline, CDR1 is SEHNR, CDR2 FQNEAQ (reference sequence). V shed 5 bases and J 5 bases; nucleotides not matched to a gene: 2. The CDR3 spells CASSPGQGTGELFF. CDR3 DNA: TGTGCCAGCAGCCCGGGACAGGGGACCGGGGAGCTGTTTTTT.

The chain uses TRBV3-1 (or the pseudogene TRBV3-2) and TRBJ2-2; TRBD1 matches at 8 bases. CDR1 and CDR2 from the germline V gene are LGHDT and YNNKEL (reference sequence). The CDR3 length is 14 residues. J lost 7 bases, V lost 4 bases, and 5 bases had no gene match. The CDR3 DNA reads TGTGCCAGCAGCCCTTGGACAGGGTACGGGGAGCTGTTTTTT. This translates into CASSPWTGYGELFF.

This clone was recorded only once. The gene calls are TRBV9 and TRBJ2-5; 8 bases are a match to TRBD1. In germline, CDR1 is SGDLS, CDR2 YYNGEE. V trimming: 0 bases; J trimming: 4 bases; junction bases outside the gene matches: 5. The CDR3 contains 15 residues. The CDR3 reads CASSVGTGPRETQYF. CDR3 nucleotides: TGTGCCAGCAGCGTAGGGACAGGGCCAAGAGAGACCCAGTACTTC.

The V gene is TRBV7-2, the J gene TRBJ2-1; 8 bases fit TRBD1. V trimming: 4 bases; J trimming: 10 bases; junction bases outside the gene matches: 15. Germline assignment: CDR1 SGHTA and CDR2 FQGNSA. The CDR3 consists of 16 residues. CDR3 amino acids: CASSSGGGQGPWEQFF. CDR3 DNA: TGTGCCAGCAGCTCCGGGGGAGGACAGGGACCTTGGGAGCAGTTCTTC.

The V and J genes are TRBV10-3 and TRBJ2-1, with 11 bases matching TRBD2. The length of the CDR3 is 15 residues. CDR1 ENHRY and CDR2 SYGVKD come from the germline V gene. The junction had 7 bases not matched to a gene; V was cut back by 5 bases and J by 7 bases. The CDR3, as DNA: TGTGCCATCAGTCGGGGACTAGCGGAGAATAATGAGCAGTTCTTC. Its translation is CAISRGLAENNEQFF.

This rearrangement joins TRBV7-9 to TRBJ2-7, with 12 bases identical to TRBD2. The CDR3 length is 16 residues. Germline CDR1 reads SEHNR; CDR2 reads FQNEAQ (reference sequence). V was clipped by 1 base and J by 2 bases; unmatched bases: 3. The DNA for the CDR3 is TGTGCCAGCAGCTTAGTGTGGACTAGCGGGACCTACGAGCAGTACTTC. Encoded protein: CASSLVWTSGTYEQYF.

The chain recombines TRBV2 with TRBJ1-1; TRBD1 might be the D (5 bases). From germline, CDR1 is SNHLY and CDR2 FYNNEI. V lost 6 bases to trimming and J lost 9 bases, with 17 bases between them. This CDR3 contains 13 residues. The CDR3 DNA sequence: TGTGCCAGCAGACAGGATCCCCTTCAGCAAGCTTTCTTT. This gives the protein CASRQDPLQQAFF.